The 32 T cell receptor beta chains listed next were all sequenced from one sample in a study of breast tumors, draining lymph nodes, adjacent tissues. Via MiXCR, TCRdb re-called the multiplex PCR reads, giving one row per CDR3 protein. The sample yields fewer than 200,000 distinct CDR3 sequences, 30% to 35% seen once. The lymph nodes were axillary draining lymph nodes from breast cancer patients. Sequencing was done on a sample of axillary lymph node tissue. All receptors derive from a female donor with breast cancer. Some clones in this sample may be carry-over from other donors' samples.

This clonotype was found many times. The chain combines TRBV10-3 with TRBJ2-7; D gene unclear. This CDR3 spans 12 amino acids. V lost 4 bases, J lost 0 bases, and 4 bases lay in between. Germline loops: CDR1 ENHRY, CDR2 SYGVKD. CDR3 nucleotide sequence: TGTGCCATCAGTGTTAACTCCTACGAGCAGTACTTC. Its translation: CAISVNSYEQYF.

The genes are TRBV2 and TRBJ2-1, with D perhaps assigned TRBD1 or TRBD2 (6 bases each). The CDR3 length is 15 residues. Germline-derived CDR1 and CDR2 are SNHLY and FYNNEI. The V gene lost 2 bases and the J gene lost 7 bases, with 15 bases spanning the gap. The CDR3 spells CASSERDKGRNEQFF. CDR3 nucleotides: TGTGCCAGCAGTGAAAGGGACAAAGGGAGGAATGAGCAGTTCTTC. Combining the CDR3 with reference TRBV2 and TRBJ2-1 gives the whole variable domain EPEVTQTPSHQVTQMGQEVILRCVPISNHLYFYWYRQILGQKVEFLVSFYNNEISEKSEIFDDQFSVERPDGSNFTLKIRSTKLEDSAMYFCASSERDKGRNEQFFGPGTRLTVL.

Ten or more counts support this clonotype. The chain employs TRBV13 and TRBJ1-2; the match to TRBD1 covers 9 bases. Looked up from germline, CDR1 is PRHDT and CDR2 is FYEKMQ (reference sequence). With 5 bases clipped from V and 5 bases from J, the junction kept 6 bases outside the gene matches. The CDR3 covers 14 residues. The CDR3 DNA reads as TGTGCCAGCAGCACGATAGGACAGGGGTATGGCTACACCTTC. Translating it yields CASSTIGQGYGYTF.

At least ten counts were recorded for this clonotype. The rearrangement links TRBV12-5 to TRBJ2-2; 7 bases align to TRBD1. CDR3 length equals 16 residues. V lost 1 base to trimming and J lost 4 bases; unmatched junction nucleotides: 6. From germline, CDR1 is LGHNT and CDR2 FRNRAP. Here the CDR3 DNA reads TGTGCTAGTGGTTTGGGACAGGGTCTTGCCACCGGGGAGCTGTTTTTT. Amino acids: CASGLGQGLATGELFF.

This clonotype has a handful of counts. This rearrangement joins TRBV20-1 to TRBJ1-1; D ambiguous. The V end lost 6 bases, the J end lost 0 bases, and 11 bases lay between the germline ends. The V gene's germline CDR1 is DFQATT and CDR2 SNEGSKA (reference sequence). This CDR3 is built from 13 residues. The CDR3 DNA sequence: TGCAGTGCGCCGGACGATATGAACACTGAAGCTTTCTTT. It yields the protein CSAPDDMNTEAFF.

As regards this clonotype: A read error may be the cause here, since a much bigger clone is one base away. V and J are TRBV18 and TRBJ1-4; unclear D gene. The CDR3 contains 15 residues. Germline values: CDR1 KGHSH, CDR2 LQKENI. CDR3 amino acids: CASSPGQGSGEKLLF. In DNA, the CDR3 is TGTGCCAGCTCACCGGGCCAAGGGTCGGGTGAAAAACTGCTTTTT.

This clonotype showed up many times. The chain employs TRBV10-3 and TRBJ2-1, with D possibly being TRBD1 (6 bases). The V end lost 0 bases, the J end lost 2 bases, and 14 bases lay between the germline ends. Germline V gene lookup returns CDR1 ENHRY and CDR2 SYGVKD. The CDR3 has 17 residues. CDR3 loop: CAISESRTANPYNEQFF. The CDR3 DNA reads as TGTGCCATCAGTGAGTCCAGGACAGCAAATCCCTACAATGAGCAGTTCTTC.

This clonotype has at least ten counts. This rearrangement joins TRBV20-1 to TRBJ2-3, with D unresolved. The germline V gene has CDR1 DFQATT and CDR2 SNEGSKA (reference sequence). This CDR3 spans 14 amino acids. Trimming left V 1 base short and J 2 bases short, with 10 bases between. The CDR3 DNA is TGCAGTGCTAGAGGCGGCGGCTTCACAGATACGCAGTATTTT. Protein sequence: CSARGGGFTDTQYF.

Many counts were recorded for this clonotype. V usage is TRBV6-5 and J usage is TRBJ2-7; D may correspond to TRBD1 or TRBD2 (5 bases each). The germline gives CDR1 MNHEY, CDR2 SVGAGI. The CDR3 has 11 residues. The DNA of the CDR3 is TGTGATCGGGACGGTACCTACGAGCAGTACTTC. This encodes CDRDGTYEQYF.

The V call is TRBV2, the J call TRBJ1-2; 7 positions agree with TRBD1. The CDR3 consists of 14 residues. The germline CDR1 and CDR2 sequences are SNHLY and FYNNEI. V lost 3 bases to trimming and J lost 4 bases; unmatched junction nucleotides: 5. CDR3 nucleotide sequence: TGTGCCAGCAGTGATAAGGGGGCAGGCTATGGCTACACCTTC. It translates to CASSDKGAGYGYTF.

The chain combines TRBV7-2 with TRBJ2-4; the match to TRBD2 covers 10 bases. Germline loops: CDR1 SGHTA, CDR2 FQGNSA. Losses at the gene ends were 0 bases for V and 12 bases for J; bases not matched to a gene: 8. The CDR3 loop spans 15 amino acids. The CDR3: CASSLAGQREGAQYF. The CDR3 DNA reads TGTGCCAGCAGCTTAGCGGGACAGCGGGAGGGGGCTCAGTACTTC.

This clonotype was observed many times. This rearrangement joins TRBV9 to TRBJ2-3; D gene ambiguous. Looked up from germline, CDR1 is SGDLS and CDR2 is YYNGEE. V lost 3 bases, J lost 1 base, and 12 bases lay in between. The CDR3 has 15 residues. Here the CDR3 DNA reads TGTGCCAGCAGCGCCTCCCCGGTGGGCACAGATACGCAGTATTTT. It yields the protein CASSASPVGTDTQYF. The whole variable domain, filled in from reference TRBV9 and TRBJ2-3, reads DSGVTQTPKHLITATGQRVTLRCSPRSGDLSVYWYQQSLDQGLQFLIQYYNGEERAKGNILERFSAQQFPDLHSELNLSSLELGDSALYFCASSASPVGTDTQYFGPGTRLTVL.

V and J are TRBV6-6 and TRBJ1-1, with no clear D. Germline lookup yields CDR1 MNHNY and CDR2 SVGAGI (reference sequence). The V and J ends lost 2 bases and 0 bases respectively, with 7 bases between them. The CDR3 is 14 residues long. As DNA, the CDR3 is TGTGCCAGCAGTTACAGGGCCATGAACACTGAAGCTTTCTTT. Protein product: CASSYRAMNTEAFF.

This clonotype was seen ten or more times. This chain uses TRBV11-1 with TRBJ2-3, with D unresolved. The V gene lost 5 bases and the J gene lost 0 bases, with 6 bases spanning the gap. In germline, CDR1 is SGHAT, CDR2 FQDESV (reference sequence). The CDR3 length is 13 residues. This CDR3 is CASSPESTDTQYF. CDR3 nucleotide sequence: TGTGCCAGCAGCCCTGAGAGCACAGATACGCAGTATTTT.

The genes are TRBV19 and TRBJ2-2; D possibly corresponds to TRBD1 (5 bases). V shed 7 bases and J shed 4 bases, with 34 bases lying between them. The CDR3 is made up of 21 amino acids. Germline V gene lookup returns CDR1 LNHDA and CDR2 SQIVND (reference sequence). CDR3 sequence reads: CASTKKGAGPSRPLSTGELFF. The CDR3 nucleotides are TGTGCCAGTACCAAAAAAGGAGCAGGGCCATCGCGGCCATTGAGCACCGGGGAGCTGTTTTTT.

This clonotype was counted a few times. The V gene is TRBV7-9, the J gene TRBJ2-2, with 7 bases fitting TRBD1. The CDR3 contains 14 residues. Looked up from germline, CDR1 is SEHNR and CDR2 is FQNEAQ (reference sequence). The V gene end was trimmed by 4 bases and the J gene end by 6 bases; junction bases not matched to a gene: 5. The CDR3 reads CASSSLDRSGELFF. Written as DNA, the CDR3 is TGTGCCAGCAGCTCCCTGGACAGGTCCGGGGAGCTGTTTTTT. The variable domain in full, completed from reference TRBV7-9 and TRBJ2-2, reads DTGVSQNPRHKITKRGQNVTFRCDPISEHNRLYWYRQTLGQGPEFLTYFQNEAQLEKSRLLSDRFSAERPKGSFSTLEIQRTEQGDSAMYLCASSSLDRSGELFFGEGSRLTVL.

This clonotype came up many times. This chain links TRBV9 with TRBJ2-5; D perhaps matches TRBD2 (6 bases). The V end lost 1 base, the J end lost 1 base, and 11 bases lay between the germline ends. There are 15 residues in the CDR3. Looked up from germline, CDR1 is SGDLS and CDR2 is YYNGEE. The CDR3 bases are TGTGCCAGCAGCGTAAGTAATAGCGGCCAAGAGACCCAGTACTTC. Amino acid sequence: CASSVSNSGQETQYF.

This clonotype was observed a few times. The V gene is TRBV2, the J gene TRBJ1-1; 7 nucleotides agree with TRBD1. The CDR3 contains 15 residues. Germline V CDR1 and CDR2: SNHLY, FYNNEI. The ends lost 7 bases at V and 0 bases at J; junction bases unmatched: 8. For the CDR3, the DNA is TGTGCCAGCAAAGTTGGGGACAGAATGAACACTGAAGCTTTCTTT. This codes for CASKVGDRMNTEAFF.

This clonotype has at least ten counts. The genes are TRBV6-2 or TRBV6-3 and TRBJ2-7; 8 positions agree with TRBD2. Per germline, CDR1 MNHEY and CDR2 SVGEGT. The CDR3 sequence is 15 residues long. The V gene end was trimmed by 2 bases and the J gene end by 6 bases; junction bases not matched to a gene: 9. The DNA for the CDR3 is TGTGCCAGCAGTTACGGGCTAGCGGGCCCCCTCGAGCAGTACTTC. Its translation is CASSYGLAGPLEQYF.

This clonotype was counted ten times or more. CDR3 DNA: TGTGCCAGCAGCTTAGCTCATGCCGGCCCTCGGAATGAGCAGTTCTTC. The encoded protein is CASSLAHAGPRNEQFF. The V gene is TRBV7-9, the J gene TRBJ2-1; no firm D call. CDR3 length: 16 amino acids. V was cut by 0 bases and J by 7 bases, with 16 bases left in between. Germline V lookup: CDR1 SEHNR, CDR2 FQNEAQ (reference sequence). The full variable domain, its missing parts supplied by reference TRBV7-9 and TRBJ2-1, is DTGVSQNPRHKITKRGQNVTFRCDPISEHNRLYWYRQTLGQGPEFLTYFQNEAQLEKSRLLSDRFSAERPKGSFSTLEIQRTEQGDSAMYLCASSLAHAGPRNEQFFGPGTRLTVL.

This clonotype was observed at least ten times. V gene TRBV7-9 combines with J gene TRBJ1-2; the D is unclear. The V gene's germline CDR1 is SEHNR and CDR2 FQNEAQ (reference sequence). The CDR3 consists of 13 residues. V was cut by 2 bases and J by 6 bases, with 10 bases left in between. The CDR3 sequence: CASSLTIKDGYTF. DNA for the CDR3: TGTGCCAGCAGCTTAACCATCAAGGATGGCTACACCTTC.

This clonotype was counted many times. The rearrangement links TRBV5-5 to TRBJ1-2, with 8 bases fitting TRBD1. CDR3 size: 14 residues. Germline values: CDR1 SGHKS, CDR2 YYEKEE (reference sequence). The V segment lost 3 bases and the J segment 2 bases; nucleotides outside the gene matches: 3. CDR3 DNA sequence: TGTGCCAGCAGCTACCGGGACAGGAACTATGGCTACACCTTC. This sequence encodes CASSYRDRNYGYTF. The whole variable domain, filled in from reference TRBV5-5 and TRBJ1-2, reads DAGVTQSPTHLIKTRGQQVTLRCSPISGHKSVSWYQQVLGQGPQFIFQYYEKEERGRGNFPDRFSARQFPNYSSELNVNALLLGDSALYLCASSYRDRNYGYTFGSGTRLTVV.

In its sample, this clonotype was seen many times. The chain uses TRBV12-3 or TRBV12-4 and TRBJ1-4, with D perhaps matching TRBD1 (5 bases). The CDR3 runs to 14 residues. The V and J ends lost 5 bases and 3 bases respectively, with 10 bases between them. The CDR3 nucleotides are TGTGCCAGCAGTCCAGGGCAGGCTAATGAAAAACTGTTTTTT. Translation: CASSPGQANEKLFF.

This clonotype was recorded at least ten times. The V gene is TRBV11-2, the J gene TRBJ2-1; TRBD2 matches 8 bases. This CDR3 comprises 19 residues. Germline V gene sequence: CDR1 SGHAT, CDR2 FQNNGV. V gave up 0 bases and J gave up 4 bases; unmatched junction bases: 14. CDR3 sequence: CASSLDSEGLAGLYNEQFF. CDR3 nucleotides: TGTGCCAGCAGCTTAGATTCGGAAGGGCTAGCGGGTTTATACAATGAGCAGTTCTTC.

The V gene is TRBV20-1, the J gene TRBJ2-4; tentative D call: TRBD2 (6 bases). This CDR3 spans 16 amino acids. V shed 1 base and J shed 2 bases, with 15 bases lying between them. Germline CDR1 and CDR2: DFQATT and SNEGSKA (reference sequence). The DNA for the CDR3 is TGCAGTGCTAGAGCGGGCGGCGGGATAACCAAAAACATTCAGTACTTC. Translation gives CSARAGGGITKNIQYF.

This clonotype was observed at least ten times. The V call is TRBV29-1, the J call TRBJ1-2; D is possibly TRBD1 (6 bases). Germline lookup yields CDR1 SQVTM and CDR2 ANQGSEA. The CDR3 is made up of 17 amino acids. Trimming removed 6 bases at V and 0 bases at J, with 23 bases between. The CDR3 nucleotides read TGCAGCGTCGCCCCAGGGCGGGGGGCCTTCGCTAACTATGGCTACACCTTC. This sequence encodes CSVAPGRGAFANYGYTF.

The CDR3 DNA is TGCAGTGCTAGAGCCTCTTTCATAGCGGGAGAACCCTACGAGCAGTACTTC. Translation: CSARASFIAGEPYEQYF. The chain uses TRBV20-1 and TRBJ2-7, with TRBD2 matching over 9 bases. With 1 base clipped from V and 2 bases from J, the junction kept 12 bases outside the gene matches. Per germline, CDR1 DFQATT and CDR2 SNEGSKA (reference sequence). This CDR3 comprises 17 residues.

This clonotype was detected ten times or more. In nucleotides, the CDR3 is TGTGCCAGCCAGGGTGGGACTCTTAACTATGGCTACACCTTC. It is translated as CASQGGTLNYGYTF. The V gene is TRBV19, the J gene TRBJ1-2; the D gene is possibly TRBD1 (5 bases). The germline CDR1 and CDR2 sequences are LNHDA and SQIVND (reference sequence). This CDR3 spans 14 amino acids. Trimming took 9 bases from V and 1 from J, leaving 15 bases between them.

At least ten counts were recorded for this clonotype. V usage is TRBV20-1 and J usage is TRBJ1-4; 10 nucleotides align to TRBD1. In germline, CDR1 is DFQATT, CDR2 SNEGSKA (reference sequence). J lost 3 bases, V lost 6 bases, and 13 bases had no gene match. This CDR3 has 17 amino acids. CDR3 region: CSATGTGEGWSNEKLFF. CDR3 nucleotide sequence: TGCAGTGCGACCGGGACAGGGGAAGGGTGGTCTAATGAAAAACTGTTTTTT.

Ten or more counts support this clonotype. This chain links TRBV7-9 with TRBJ2-3; TRBD2 matches at 10 bases. Germline V gives CDR1 SEHNR, CDR2 FQNEAQ (reference sequence). J lost 2 bases, V lost 5 bases, and 7 bases had no gene match. This CDR3 spans 16 amino acids. CDR3 loop: CASSPGTSEYTDTQYF. The CDR3 DNA is TGTGCCAGCAGCCCAGGGACTAGCGAGTACACAGATACGCAGTATTTT.

On this clonotype itself: A much more abundant neighbour one base away suggests this may be a read error. The V gene is TRBV19, the J gene TRBJ2-3; D possibly corresponds to TRBD1 (6 bases). The CDR3 extends over 13 amino acids. Germline CDR1 LNHDA, CDR2 SQIVND (reference sequence). The CDR3 loop is CASSIVGGDAQYF. The CDR3 nucleotides are TGTGCCAGTAGTATTGTAGGGGGAGATGCGCAGTATTTT.

This clonotype was seen a few times. V gene TRBV6-5 combines with J gene TRBJ2-3, with D uncertain. This CDR3 spans 12 amino acids. Deletions cut 7 bases from V and 3 bases from J, with 8 bases between. Germline V CDR1 and CDR2: MNHEY, SVGAGI. CDR3 residues: CASTRGTDTQYF. In DNA, the CDR3 is TGTGCCAGCACGCGCGGAACAGATACGCAGTATTTT.